The sequence of this T cell receptor beta chain was determined in a study of radiation and T cells in renal cell carcinoma. As regards this clone: The antigen is unknown.

Time point given: blood 2 weeks post-SBRT. The treatment is: 15 Gy SBRT to primary tumor, nephrectomy 4 weeks later. Serial blood draws occurred at baseline and 2 and 4 weeks post-SBRT. Generated by immunoSEQ multiplex PCR, the TCRdb table keeps only in-frame clones and is missing some. This sample has 100,000 to 150,000 clones; about four fifths occur once, and the top ten carry around 6.1%. General study findings and limits: No pretreatment tumor biopsies were available for baseline clonotypes.

The CDR3 loop spans 17 amino acids. Trimming stripped 4 bases from V and 0 bases from J, with 19 bases between. Looked up from germline, CDR1 is SGHRS and CDR2 is YFSETQ. The chain uses TRBV5-1 and TRBJ2-5; a possible D gene is TRBD2 (6 bases). The sequence came from a man between 50 and 59 years old with renal cell carcinoma. The sequences come from blood, collected from a patient whose treatment included radiotherapy and nephrectomy. CDR3 DNA: TGCGCCAGCAGCCCAGACCCGCTAGCGATTAACCAAGAGACCCAGTACTTC. It translates to CASSPDPLAINQETQYF.